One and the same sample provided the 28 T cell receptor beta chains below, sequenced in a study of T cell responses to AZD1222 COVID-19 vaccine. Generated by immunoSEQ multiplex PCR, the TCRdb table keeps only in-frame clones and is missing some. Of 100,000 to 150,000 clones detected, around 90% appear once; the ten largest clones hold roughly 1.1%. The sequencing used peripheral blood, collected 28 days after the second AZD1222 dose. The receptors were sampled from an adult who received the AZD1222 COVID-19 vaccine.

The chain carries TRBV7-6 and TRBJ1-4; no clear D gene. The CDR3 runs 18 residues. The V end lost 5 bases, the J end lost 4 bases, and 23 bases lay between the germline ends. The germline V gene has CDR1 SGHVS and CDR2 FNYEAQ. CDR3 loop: CASSLGNGKTNFNEKLFF. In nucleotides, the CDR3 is TGTGCCAGCAGCCTGGGAAATGGCAAAACCAACTTTAATGAAAAACTGTTTTTT.

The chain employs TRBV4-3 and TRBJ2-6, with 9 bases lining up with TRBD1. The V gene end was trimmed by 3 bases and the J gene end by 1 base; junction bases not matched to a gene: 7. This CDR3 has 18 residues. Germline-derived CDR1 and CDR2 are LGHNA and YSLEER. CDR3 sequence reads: CASSHRTGAWSGANVLTF. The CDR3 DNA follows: TGCGCCAGCAGCCACAGGACAGGGGCCTGGTCTGGGGCCAACGTCCTGACTTTC.

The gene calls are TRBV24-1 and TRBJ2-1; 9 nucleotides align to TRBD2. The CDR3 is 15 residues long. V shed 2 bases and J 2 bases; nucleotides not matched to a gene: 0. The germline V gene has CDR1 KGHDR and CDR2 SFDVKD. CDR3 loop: CATSDSSGAYNEQFF. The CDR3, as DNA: TGTGCCACCAGTGATTCTAGCGGGGCCTACAATGAGCAGTTCTTC.

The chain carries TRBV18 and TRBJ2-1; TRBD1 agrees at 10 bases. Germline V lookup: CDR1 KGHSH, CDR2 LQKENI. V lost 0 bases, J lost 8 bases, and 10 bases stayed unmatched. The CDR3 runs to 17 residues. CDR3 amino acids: CASSPPRTGGVGDEQFF. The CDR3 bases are TGTGCCAGCTCACCACCTAGGACAGGGGGAGTAGGGGATGAGCAGTTCTTC.

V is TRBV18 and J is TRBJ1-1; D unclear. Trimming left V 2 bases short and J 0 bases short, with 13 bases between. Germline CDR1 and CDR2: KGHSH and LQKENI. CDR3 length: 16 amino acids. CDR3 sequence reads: CASSPRSQQLNTEAFF. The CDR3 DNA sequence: TGTGCCAGCTCACCAAGAAGTCAACAGTTGAACACTGAAGCTTTCTTT. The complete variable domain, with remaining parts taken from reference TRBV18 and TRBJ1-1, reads NAGVMQNPRHLVRRRGQEARLRCSPMKGHSHVYWYRQLPEEGLKFMVYLQKENIIDESGMPKERFSAEFPKEGPSILRIQQVVRGDSAAYFCASSPRSQQLNTEAFFGQGTRLTVV.

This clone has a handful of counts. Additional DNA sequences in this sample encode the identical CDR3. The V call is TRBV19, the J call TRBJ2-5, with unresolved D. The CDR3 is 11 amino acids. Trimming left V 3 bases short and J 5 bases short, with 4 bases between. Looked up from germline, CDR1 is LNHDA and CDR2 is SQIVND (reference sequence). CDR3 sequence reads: CASSIRETQYF. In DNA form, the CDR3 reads TGTGCCAGTAGTATCCGGGAGACCCAGTACTTC. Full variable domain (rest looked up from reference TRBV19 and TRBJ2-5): DGGITQSPKYLFRKEGQNVTLSCEQNLNHDAMYWYRQDPGQGLRLIYYSQIVNDFQKGDIAEGYSVSREKKESFPLTVTSAQKNPTAFYLCASSIRETQYFGPGTRLLVL.

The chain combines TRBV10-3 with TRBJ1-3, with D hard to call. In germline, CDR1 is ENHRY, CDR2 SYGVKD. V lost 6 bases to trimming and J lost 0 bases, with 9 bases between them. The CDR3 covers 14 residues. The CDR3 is CAIREEPSGNTIYF. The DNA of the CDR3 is TGTGCCATCAGGGAGGAGCCCTCTGGAAACACCATATATTTT.

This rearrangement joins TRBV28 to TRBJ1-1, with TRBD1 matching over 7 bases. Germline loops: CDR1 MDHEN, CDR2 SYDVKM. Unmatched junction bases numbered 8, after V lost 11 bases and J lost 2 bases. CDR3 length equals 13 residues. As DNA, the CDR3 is TGTGCCGGACAGAACAGGGGAAACACTGAAGCTTTCTTT. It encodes CAGQNRGNTEAFF.

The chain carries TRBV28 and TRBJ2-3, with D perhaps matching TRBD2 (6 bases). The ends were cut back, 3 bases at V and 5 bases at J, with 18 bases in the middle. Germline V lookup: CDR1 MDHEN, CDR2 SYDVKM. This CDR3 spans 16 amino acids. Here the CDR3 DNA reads TGTGCCAGCAGTTTCGTGCTAGCGTTTATCGAAGATACGCAGTATTTT. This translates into CASSFVLAFIEDTQYF.

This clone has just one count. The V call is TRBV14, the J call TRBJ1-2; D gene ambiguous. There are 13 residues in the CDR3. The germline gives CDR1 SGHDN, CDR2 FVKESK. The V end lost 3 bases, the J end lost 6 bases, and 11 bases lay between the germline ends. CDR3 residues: CASSQQEFNGYTF. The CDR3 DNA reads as TGTGCCAGCAGCCAGCAAGAGTTCAATGGCTACACCTTC.

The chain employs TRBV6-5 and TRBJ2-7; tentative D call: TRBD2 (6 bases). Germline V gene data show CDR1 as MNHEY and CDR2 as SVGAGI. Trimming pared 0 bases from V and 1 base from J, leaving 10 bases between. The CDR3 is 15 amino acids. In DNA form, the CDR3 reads TGTGCCAGCAGTTACTCGGGGAGCGGGTCCTACGAGCAGTACTTC. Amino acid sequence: CASSYSGSGSYEQYF.

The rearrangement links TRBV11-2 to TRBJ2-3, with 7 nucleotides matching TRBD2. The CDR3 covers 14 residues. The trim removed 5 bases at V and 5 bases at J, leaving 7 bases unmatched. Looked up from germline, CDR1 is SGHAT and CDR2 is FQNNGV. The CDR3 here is CASSTRLAGDTQYF. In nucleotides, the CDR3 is TGTGCCAGCAGCACCAGACTAGCAGGAGATACGCAGTATTTT. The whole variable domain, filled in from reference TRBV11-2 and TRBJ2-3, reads EAGVAQSPRYKIIEKRQSVAFWCNPISGHATLYWYQQILGQGPKLLIQFQNNGVVDDSQLPKDRFSAERLKGVDSTLKIQPAKLEDSAVYLCASSTRLAGDTQYFGPGTRLTVL.

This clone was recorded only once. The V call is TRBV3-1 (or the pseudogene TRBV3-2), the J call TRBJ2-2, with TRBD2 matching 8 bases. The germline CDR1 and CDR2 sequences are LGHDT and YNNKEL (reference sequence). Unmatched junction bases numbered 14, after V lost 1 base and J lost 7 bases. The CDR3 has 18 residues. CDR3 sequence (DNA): TGTGCCAGCAGCCAAGTTAGCGAGCGGGAGAATTACGGCGGGGAGCTGTTTTTT. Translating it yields CASSQVSERENYGGELFF.

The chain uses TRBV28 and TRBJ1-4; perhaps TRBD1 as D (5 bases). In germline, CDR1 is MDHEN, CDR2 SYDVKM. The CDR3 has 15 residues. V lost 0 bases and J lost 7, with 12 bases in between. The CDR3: CASSLWGGRGEKLFF. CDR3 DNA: TGTGCCAGCAGTTTATGGGGAGGGAGGGGTGAAAAACTGTTTTTT.

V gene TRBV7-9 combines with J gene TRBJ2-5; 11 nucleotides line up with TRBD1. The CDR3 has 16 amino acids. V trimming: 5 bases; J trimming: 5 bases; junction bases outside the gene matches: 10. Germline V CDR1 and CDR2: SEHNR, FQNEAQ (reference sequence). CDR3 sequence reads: CASSTSDRGHRETQYF. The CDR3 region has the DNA TGTGCCAGCAGCACGTCGGACAGGGGGCATCGGGAGACCCAGTACTTC.

CDR3: CAWSLTYSGGYTF. The CDR3 DNA follows: TGTGCCTGGAGTCTAACCTACTCAGGGGGCTACACCTTC. This chain uses TRBV30 with TRBJ1-2, with D perhaps TRBD1 (5 bases). Germline CDR1 reads GTSNPN; CDR2 reads SVGIG (reference sequence). The ends were cut back, 2 bases at V and 8 bases at J, with 15 bases in the middle. This CDR3 has 13 amino acids.

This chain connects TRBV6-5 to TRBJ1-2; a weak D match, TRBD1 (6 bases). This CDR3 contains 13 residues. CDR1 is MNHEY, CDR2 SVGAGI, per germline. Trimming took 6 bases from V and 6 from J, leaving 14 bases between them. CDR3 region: CASRPPGQNGYTF. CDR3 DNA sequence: TGTGCCAGCAGACCACCCGGACAGAATGGCTACACCTTC.

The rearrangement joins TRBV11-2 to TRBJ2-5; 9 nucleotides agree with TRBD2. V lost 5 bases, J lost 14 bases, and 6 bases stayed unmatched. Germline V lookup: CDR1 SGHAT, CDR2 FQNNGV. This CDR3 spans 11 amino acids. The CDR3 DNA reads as TGTGCCAGCAGCCTAGGCGGGGGGGGCTACTTC. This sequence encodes CASSLGGGGYF.

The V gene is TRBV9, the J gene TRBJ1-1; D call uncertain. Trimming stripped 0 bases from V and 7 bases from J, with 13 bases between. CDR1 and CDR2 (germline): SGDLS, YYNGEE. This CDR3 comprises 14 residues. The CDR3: CASSVDPRRGEAFF. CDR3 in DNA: TGTGCCAGCAGCGTAGACCCGAGACGGGGTGAAGCTTTCTTT.

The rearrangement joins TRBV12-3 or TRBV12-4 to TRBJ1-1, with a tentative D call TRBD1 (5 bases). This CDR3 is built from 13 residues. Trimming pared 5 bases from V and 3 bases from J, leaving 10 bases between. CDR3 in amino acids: CASSTRGDTEAFF. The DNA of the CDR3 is TGTGCCAGCAGTACACGGGGGGACACTGAAGCTTTCTTT.

The CDR3 protein is CASRPGAHSHEQYF. CDR3 DNA: TGTGCCAGCAGACCCGGCGCTCATTCCCACGAGCAGTACTTC. The rearrangement links TRBV6-5 to TRBJ2-7, with unresolved D. Germline values: CDR1 MNHEY, CDR2 SVGAGI. The V end was cut by 6 bases, the J end by 5 bases, with 17 bases between. This CDR3 region has 14 residues.

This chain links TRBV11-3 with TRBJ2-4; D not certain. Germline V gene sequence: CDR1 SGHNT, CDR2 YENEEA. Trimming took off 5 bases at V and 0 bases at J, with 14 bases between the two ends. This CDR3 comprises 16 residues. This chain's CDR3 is CASSLSGPIAKNIQYF. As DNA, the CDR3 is TGTGCCAGCAGCCTTTCCGGGCCTATAGCCAAAAACATTCAGTACTTC.

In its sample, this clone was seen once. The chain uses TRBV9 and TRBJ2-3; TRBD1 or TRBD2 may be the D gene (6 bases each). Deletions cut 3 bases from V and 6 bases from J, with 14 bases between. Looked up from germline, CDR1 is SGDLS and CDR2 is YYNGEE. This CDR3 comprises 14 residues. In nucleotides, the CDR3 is TGTGCCAGCAGCGGGGGGGATGACAGGGATACGCAGTATTTT. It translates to CASSGGDDRDTQYF. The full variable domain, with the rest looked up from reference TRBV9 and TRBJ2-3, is DSGVTQTPKHLITATGQRVTLRCSPRSGDLSVYWYQQSLDQGLQFLIQYYNGEERAKGNILERFSAQQFPDLHSELNLSSLELGDSALYFCASSGGDDRDTQYFGPGTRLTVL.

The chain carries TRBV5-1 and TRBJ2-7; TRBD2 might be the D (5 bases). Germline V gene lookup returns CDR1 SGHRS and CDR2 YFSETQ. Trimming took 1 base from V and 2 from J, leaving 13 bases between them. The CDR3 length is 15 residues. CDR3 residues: CASSLFSGPTYEQYF. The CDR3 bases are TGCGCCAGCAGCTTGTTCAGCGGTCCGACCTACGAGCAGTACTTC.

Here the CDR3 DNA reads TGCGCCAGCAGCAAGACTAGCGGGGTTCAGAATGAGCAGTTCTTC. It specifies CASSKTSGVQNEQFF. The chain links TRBV5-1 to TRBJ2-1; 11 positions agree with TRBD2. Per the germline V gene, CDR1 is SGHRS and CDR2 is YFSETQ. After removal of 4 bases from V and 7 bases from J, the junction contained 7 bases not matched to a gene. CDR3 size: 15 residues.

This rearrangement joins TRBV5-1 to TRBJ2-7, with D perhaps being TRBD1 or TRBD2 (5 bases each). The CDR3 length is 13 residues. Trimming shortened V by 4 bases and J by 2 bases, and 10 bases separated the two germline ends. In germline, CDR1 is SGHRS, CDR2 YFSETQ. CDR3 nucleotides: TGCGCCAGCAGCCCGGGACCGACCTACGAGCAGTACTTC. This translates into CASSPGPTYEQYF.

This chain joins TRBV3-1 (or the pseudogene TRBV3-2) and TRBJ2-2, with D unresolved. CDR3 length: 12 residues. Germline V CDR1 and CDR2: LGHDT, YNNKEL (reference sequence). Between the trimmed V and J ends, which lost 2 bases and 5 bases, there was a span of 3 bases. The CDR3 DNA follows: TGTGCCAGCAGCCAAAGGACCGGGGAGCTGTTTTTT. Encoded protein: CASSQRTGELFF.

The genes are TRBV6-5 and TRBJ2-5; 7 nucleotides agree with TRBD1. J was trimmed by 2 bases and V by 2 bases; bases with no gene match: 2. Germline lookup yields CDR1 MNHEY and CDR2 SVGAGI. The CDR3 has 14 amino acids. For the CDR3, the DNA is TGTGCCAGCAGTTACAAACAGGGGCAAGAGACCCAGTACTTC. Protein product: CASSYKQGQETQYF.